The 15 T cell receptor beta chains below were found in one sample sequenced in a study of T cell changes during pregnancy in multiple sclerosis. Clones were sequenced by immunoSEQ multiplex PCR, and TCRdb holds only the in-frame ones, with some missing. The repertoire consists of about 36,000 clones, with roughly 91% occurring once and the leading ten covering around 0.45%. Sequences were derived from CD4+ T cells from peripheral blood mononuclear cells, sampled in the second trimester of pregnancy. These receptor sequences come from a female donor in good health, enrolled as a control in a pregnancy study.

This chain joins TRBV6-1 and TRBJ2-1, with 9 positions matching TRBD1. After removal of 3 bases from V and 7 bases from J, the junction contained 10 bases not matched to a gene. Germline-derived CDR1 and CDR2 are MNHNS and SASEGT. The CDR3 sequence is 16 residues long. DNA for the CDR3: TGTGCCAGCAGTGAGCTTTTACAGGGGGCAGGGAATGAGCAGTTCTTC. Protein sequence: CASSELLQGAGNEQFF.

The chain combines TRBV5-1 with TRBJ1-1, with D perhaps matching TRBD1 (5 bases). The CDR3 consists of 15 residues. CDR1 and CDR2 from the germline V gene are SGHRS and YFSETQ. Trimming removed 3 bases from V and 3 bases from J, with 15 bases in between. The CDR3 loop is CASSWRQGGDTEAFF. The DNA for the CDR3 is TGCGCCAGCAGCTGGCGGCAGGGTGGAGACACTGAAGCTTTCTTT.

This chain links TRBV28 with TRBJ2-7, with 8 bases matching TRBD2. Unmatched junction bases numbered 5, after V lost 4 bases and J lost 0 bases. From germline, CDR1 is MDHEN and CDR2 SYDVKM. The CDR3 covers 15 residues. In DNA form, the CDR3 reads TGTGCCAGCAGTTCCACGGGGGGGGGCTCCTACGAGCAGTACTTC. Residues: CASSSTGGGSYEQYF.

The rearrangement uses TRBV21-1 and TRBJ2-1; the table's D gene call, TRBD1, was not cross checked with the DNA. TRBV21-1 is noted as a pseudogene. This CDR3 contains 15 residues. The CDR3 nucleotides read TGTGCCAGCATGGGTGGGCTTGCGTCCTACAATGAGCAGTTCTTC. The encoded protein is CASMGGLASYNEQFF.

This rearrangement joins TRBV19 to TRBJ1-2; perhaps TRBD1 as D (5 bases). In germline, CDR1 is LNHDA, CDR2 SQIVND (reference sequence). The CDR3 spans 15 residues. Deletions cut 5 bases from V and 8 bases from J, with 21 bases between. Here the CDR3 reads CASSAQSTPRGGYTF. The CDR3, as DNA: TGTGCCAGTAGTGCTCAGTCTACCCCGCGGGGCGGCTACACCTTC. The full variable domain, rest sourced from reference TRBV19 and TRBJ1-2, is DGGITQSPKYLFRKEGQNVTLSCEQNLNHDAMYWYRQDPGQGLRLIYYSQIVNDFQKGDIAEGYSVSREKKESFPLTVTSAQKNPTAFYLCASSAQSTPRGGYTFGSGTRLTVV.

The CDR3 nucleotides are TGTGCCAGCAAGCCGGGACTAGGAAGAGGGGACATTCAGTACTTC. This codes for CASKPGLGRGDIQYF. The V call is TRBV2, the J call TRBJ2-4, with 8 bases fitting TRBD2. This CDR3 spans 15 amino acids. Germline CDR1 is SNHLY and CDR2 is FYNNEI. V lost 7 bases, J lost 8 bases, and 13 bases stayed unmatched. Full variable domain (outside the CDR3, taken from reference TRBV2 and TRBJ2-4): EPEVTQTPSHQVTQMGQEVILRCVPISNHLYFYWYRQILGQKVEFLVSFYNNEISEKSEIFDDQFSVERPDGSNFTLKIRSTKLEDSAMYFCASKPGLGRGDIQYFGAGTRLSVL.

The rearrangement uses TRBV9 and TRBJ1-3, with 8 bases matching TRBD1. Germline values: CDR1 SGDLS, CDR2 YYNGEE. The trim removed 4 bases at V and 4 bases at J, leaving 10 bases unmatched. This CDR3 is 16 amino acids long. The CDR3 here is CASSSRGTGGGNTIYF. In DNA, the CDR3 is TGTGCCAGCAGCTCACGAGGGACAGGAGGCGGAAACACCATATATTTT.

This clone has only one observation. J is TRBJ2-3 and V is TRBV5-6, with a possible D match to TRBD2 (6 bases). Trimming took 1 base from V and 4 from J, leaving 13 bases between them. The CDR3 sequence is 15 residues long. Germline values: CDR1 SGHDT, CDR2 YYEEEE. In DNA form, the CDR3 reads TGTGCCAGCAGCTTGCGAGGGCTAGCGTCAGATACGCAGTATTTT. This encodes CASSLRGLASDTQYF.

The rearrangement links TRBV19 to TRBJ2-4; 9 bases line up with TRBD2. Unmatched junction bases numbered 6, after V lost 6 bases and J lost 6 bases. CDR1 and CDR2 from the germline V gene are LNHDA and SQIVND (reference sequence). This CDR3 comprises 14 residues. The CDR3 DNA sequence: TGTGCCAGTAGGGAGGCGGGAGGGCTAAACATTCAGTACTTC. It is translated as CASREAGGLNIQYF.

CDR3 sequence (DNA): TGTGCCAGTAGAGATCCTTACAGGGAGTCATACAATGAGCAGTTCTTC. This codes for CASRDPYRESYNEQFF. The V call is TRBV19, the J call TRBJ2-1; D might be TRBD1 (6 bases). This CDR3 is 16 amino acids long. V dropped 6 bases and J dropped 4 bases, with 19 bases sitting between them. In germline, CDR1 is LNHDA, CDR2 SQIVND (reference sequence). The variable domain in full, with the rest retrieved from reference TRBV19 and TRBJ2-1, is DGGITQSPKYLFRKEGQNVTLSCEQNLNHDAMYWYRQDPGQGLRLIYYSQIVNDFQKGDIAEGYSVSREKKESFPLTVTSAQKNPTAFYLCASRDPYRESYNEQFFGPGTRLTVL.

J is TRBJ1-1 and V is TRBV6-5; the D gene is possibly TRBD1 (6 bases). The CDR3 sequence is 16 residues long. The germline V and J ends were trimmed by 0 bases and 5 bases, with 16 bases remaining between them. Germline CDR1 reads MNHEY; CDR2 reads SVGAGI. The CDR3 DNA sequence: TGTGCCAGCAGTTACTCTTCGGCACAGGGAGAAACTGAAGCTTTCTTT. This codes for CASSYSSAQGETEAFF.

This clone was detected a few times. This chain links TRBV19 with TRBJ1-1; D gene ambiguous. With 9 bases removed from V and 1 base from J, the gap between germline ends came to 18 bases. Germline CDR1 and CDR2: LNHDA and SQIVND (reference sequence). This CDR3 is 15 amino acids long. The CDR3 nucleotides are TGTGCCAGCAGATCCCATGCGGTGGGGAACACTGAAGCTTTCTTT. It is translated as CASRSHAVGNTEAFF.

The chain carries TRBV5-1 and TRBJ1-1; unclear D gene. CDR3 size: 14 residues. Germline V gives CDR1 SGHRS, CDR2 YFSETQ. V lost 4 bases to trimming and J lost 1 base, with 11 bases between them. CDR3 nucleotide sequence: TGCGCCAGCAGCCGTACGGGGAGGAACACTGAAGCTTTCTTT. It yields the protein CASSRTGRNTEAFF.

V and J are TRBV28 and TRBJ2-3; no clear D. Trimming took off 2 bases at V and 5 bases at J, with 11 bases between the two ends. CDR3 size: 14 residues. CDR1 and CDR2 from the germline V gene are MDHEN and SYDVKM. As DNA, the CDR3 is TGTGCCAGCAGTTTAGGCGGTTCGCGAGATACGCAGTATTTT. Translating gives CASSLGGSRDTQYF.

The V gene is TRBV6-1, the J gene TRBJ2-5, with TRBD1 matching 10 bases. The DNA end favors TRBJ2-7, so the J call may be wrong. CDR3 length: 15 residues. In germline, CDR1 is MNHNS, CDR2 SASEGT. The CDR3 spells CASSETGTGAYEQYF. In DNA, the CDR3 is TGTGCCAGCAGTGAAACCGGGACAGGGGCCTACGAGCAGTACTTC.